The 15 T cell receptor beta chains reported below all come from one sample, sequenced in a study of cytomegalovirus exposure and HLA in healthy donors. PCR used 60 Vbeta primers and 13 Jbeta primers. Some clones are missing from TCRdb's copy, which holds only in-frame ones; the method was immunoSEQ multiplex PCR. The sample has under 110,000 clones, 65% to 75% seen once. Specimen: PBMCs. Source of these receptors: a female donor in good health and CMV-seronegative.

This chain links TRBV10-3 with TRBJ2-6, with a weak D call TRBD1 (6 bases). CDR1 and CDR2 from the germline V gene are ENHRY and SYGVKD. Trimming stripped 3 bases from V and 0 bases from J, with 18 bases between. CDR3 length: 19 amino acids. CDR3 nucleotides: TGTGCCATCAGTGACGGTGGCAGGGACAAAATCTCTGGGGCCAACGTCCTGACTTTC. Its protein is CAISDGGRDKISGANVLTF.

The chain combines TRBV28 with TRBJ2-5; TRBD1 matches at 7 bases. The germline V gene encodes CDR1 MDHEN and CDR2 SYDVKM. Trimming took 2 bases from V and 2 from J; bases not matched to a gene: 5. This CDR3 is built from 15 residues. The CDR3 region is CASSLPTGLQETQYF. DNA of the CDR3: TGTGCCAGCAGTTTACCGACAGGGCTACAAGAGACCCAGTACTTC.

The chain employs TRBV6-6 and TRBJ2-1, with D maybe TRBD2 (6 bases). The V gene lost 0 bases and the J gene lost 2 bases, with 8 bases spanning the gap. The CDR3 consists of 15 residues. Germline lookup yields CDR1 MNHNY and CDR2 SVGAGI (reference sequence). Written as DNA, the CDR3 is TGTGCCAGCAGTTACTCGGCGGGGCCCTACAATGAGCAGTTCTTC. It is translated as CASSYSAGPYNEQFF.

The V gene is TRBV27, the J gene TRBJ2-1; 12 bases align to TRBD2. CDR3 size: 16 residues. V dropped 5 bases and J dropped 8; count of bases not matched to a gene: 10. Germline V gene lookup returns CDR1 MNHEY and CDR2 SMNVEV (reference sequence). The DNA of the CDR3 is TGTGCCAGCAGTGGTCTCCTAGCGGGAGGGCCGTATGAGCAGTTCTTC. Its translation is CASSGLLAGGPYEQFF.

V usage is TRBV19 and J usage is TRBJ2-7; 13 bases are a match to TRBD2. CDR1 is LNHDA, CDR2 SQIVND, per germline (reference sequence). J gave up 9 bases and V 2 bases, and 4 bases lay outside the gene matches. The CDR3 covers 14 residues. The CDR3 bases are TGTGCCAGTAGTATAACCGGGACTAGCGGGATGCAGTACTTC. This encodes CASSITGTSGMQYF.

A few counts support this clone. The chain employs TRBV11-2 and TRBJ2-5; 8 bases are a match to TRBD2. The CDR3 extends over 17 amino acids. CDR1 is SGHAT, CDR2 FQNNGV, per germline. J lost 5 bases, V lost 1 base, and 12 bases had no gene match. CDR3 region: CASSLARQAGVGETQYF. CDR3 sequence (DNA): TGTGCCAGCAGCTTAGCCCGCCAAGCGGGAGTCGGGGAGACCCAGTACTTC.

Notes on this clone: The junction and the germline gene differ at one end; a read error may be behind it. The chain employs TRBV7-6 and TRBJ2-2, with TRBD2 matching over 11 bases. Germline loops: CDR1 SGHVS, CDR2 FNYEAQ. The CDR3 sequence is 17 residues long. The CDR3 protein is CASSPVGLAGYTGELFF. The DNA of the CDR3 is TGTGCTAGCAGCCCGGTCGGACTAGCGGGTTACACCGGGGAGCTGTTTTTT. Full variable domain (outside the CDR3, taken from reference TRBV7-6 and TRBJ2-2): GAGVSQSPRYKVTKRGQDVALRCDPISGHVSLYWYRQALGQGPEFLTYFNYEAQQDKSGLPNDRFSAERPEGSISTLTIQRTEQRDSAMYRCASSPVGLAGYTGELFFGEGSRLTVL.

This clone occurred a few times. J is TRBJ2-2 and V is TRBV2; TRBD2 might be the D (5 bases). The CDR3 runs to 17 residues. Trimming took 0 bases from V and 1 from J, leaving 12 bases between them. Germline-derived CDR1 and CDR2 are SNHLY and FYNNEI. The CDR3: CASSEAPLAGNTGELFF. CDR3 bases: TGTGCCAGCAGTGAAGCCCCACTCGCGGGGAACACCGGGGAGCTGTTTTTT.

This clone was seen a few times. The V gene is TRBV29-1, the J gene TRBJ1-1, with a tentative D call TRBD1 (5 bases). The CDR3 runs to 11 residues. V shed 3 bases and J shed 7 bases, with 9 bases lying between them. Germline CDR1 SQVTM, CDR2 ANQGSEA. As DNA, the CDR3 is TGCAGCGTTGACCGGACATTTGAAGCTTTCTTT. Its translation: CSVDRTFEAFF. Full variable domain (rest looked up from reference TRBV29-1 and TRBJ1-1): SAVISQKPSRDICQRGTSLTIQCQVDSQVTMMFWYRQQPGQSLTLIATANQGSEATYESGFVIDKFPISRPNLTFSTLTVSNMSPEDSSIYLCSVDRTFEAFFGQGTRLTVV.

CDR3 residues: CASSLAGLAGGSYEQYF. CDR3 nucleotides: TGTGCCAGCAGCTTAGCCGGCCTAGCGGGAGGGTCCTACGAGCAGTACTTC. The J gene is TRBJ2-7, the V gene TRBV13, with 12 bases identical to TRBD2. Germline CDR1 PRHDT, CDR2 FYEKMQ (reference sequence). The CDR3 length is 17 residues. Unmatched junction bases numbered 5, after V lost 1 base and J lost 1 base.

This clone was seen a few times. The V call is TRBV29-1, the J call TRBJ2-7; D not resolved. The CDR3 totals 15 residues. Trimming shortened V by 6 bases and J by 0 bases, and 18 bases separated the two germline ends. In germline, CDR1 is SQVTM, CDR2 ANQGSEA. The CDR3 region is CSVTRSEVASYEQYF. The DNA for the CDR3 is TGCAGCGTGACAAGATCCGAAGTCGCCTCCTACGAGCAGTACTTC.

The genes are TRBV7-9 and TRBJ2-1, with 11 positions matching TRBD2. The CDR3 extends over 14 amino acids. Per germline, CDR1 SEHNR and CDR2 FQNEAQ (reference sequence). The junction had 6 bases not matched to a gene; V was cut back by 6 bases and J by 8 bases. Here the CDR3 reads CASRDSGRVDEQFF. CDR3 DNA: TGTGCCAGCAGGGATAGCGGGAGGGTAGATGAGCAGTTCTTC.

V is TRBV6-5 and J is TRBJ2-7; a weak D match, TRBD2 (6 bases). The length of the CDR3 is 15 residues. Germline V lookup: CDR1 MNHEY, CDR2 SVGAGI. The germline V and J ends were trimmed by 4 bases and 5 bases, with 18 bases remaining between them. In nucleotides, the CDR3 is TGTGCCAGCAGTTCTCGGGAGACCCCAAGTGACGAGCAGTACTTC. It is translated as CASSSRETPSDEQYF.

This clone was seen only a few times. DNA for the CDR3: TGTGCCAGCAGTCGACAGGGGGCCTACAATGAGCAGTTCTTC. It encodes CASSRQGAYNEQFF. The V and J genes are TRBV6-1 and TRBJ2-1, with 9 bases that match TRBD1. V lost 5 bases and J lost 2; bases outside the gene matches: 1. The CDR3 is 14 residues long. CDR1 MNHNS and CDR2 SASEGT come from the germline V gene.

The J gene is TRBJ2-1, the V gene TRBV7-9; tentatively, D is TRBD1 (5 bases). In germline, CDR1 is SEHNR, CDR2 FQNEAQ (reference sequence). Trimming removed 5 bases from V and 0 bases from J, with 14 bases in between. The CDR3 covers 16 residues. This CDR3 reads CASSVWAGHSYNEQFF. The CDR3 nucleotides are TGTGCCAGCAGCGTTTGGGCCGGACACTCCTACAATGAGCAGTTCTTC.